This T cell receptor beta chain was profiled in a study of vaccination and CD4 T cells after COVID-19. Study findings and constraints: Going from approximately 21 to 40, median SARS-CoV-2-reactive clonotypes did not rise significantly. It was found that, in convalescent patients, 304 of 307 vaccine-specific clones were spike mono-reactive.

V lost 4 bases and J 4 bases, leaving 17 bases between the germline ends. The CDR3 is made up of 16 amino acids. Per the germline V gene, CDR1 is MNHEY and CDR2 is SVGEGT. Treatment specified: approximately nine-day PBMC culture with coronavirus spike peptide pools or control peptides (ViraFEST assay). Every well contained approximately 2.1 million PBMCs, which were grown with about 10 IU/ml IL-2 and roughly 9.1 ug/ml peptide pools. In the case of this clonotype: The antigen remains undetermined.

Sequencing of the DNA from cultured CD4+ T cells was carried out with the Oncomine TCR Beta short-read assay. One entry per CDR3 protein, called by TCRdb with MiXCR from the PCR reads. The sample has about 15,000 distinct CDR3 sequences; 60% to 75% are singletons. V usage is TRBV6-2 or TRBV6-3 and J usage is TRBJ2-1, with no clear D. Sequenced: CD4+ T cells from blood, cultured in vitro. The receptor was isolated from a human donor who had recovered from COVID-19. The CDR3: CASSLEDGSLYNEQFF. CDR3 bases: TGTGCCAGCAGTTTAGAGGACGGATCCCTTTACAATGAGCAGTTCTTC.